This TCR beta chain was found in a study of radiotherapy plus CTLA-4 blockade in lung cancer. Overall study: For approximately 17% of patients, objective responses occurred, and around 31% had disease control.

Study-level findings and limits: In blood, early T cell clone dynamics reportedly predicted response best, together with interferon-beta. Radiotherapy plus ipilimumab was followed by expansion in blood of tumor-derived TCR clones.

Assay used: immunoSEQ multiplex PCR; TCRdb lists only in-frame clones, some missing. The sample consists of about 110,000 clones, more than 75% of them appearing once. Worth noting for this clone: Antigen specificity is unknown.

The CDR3 has 15 residues. Germline V CDR1 and CDR2: SGHTA, FQGTGA. Unmatched junction bases numbered 4, after V lost 1 base and J lost 8 bases. CTLA-4 blockade using ipilimumab, together with focal radiation, was received by patients with chemo-refractory metastatic non-small-cell lung cancer. This chain links TRBV7-3 with TRBJ1-6; 8 bases line up with TRBD1. The starting material was peripheral blood, obtained from a patient treated with radiotherapy plus ipilimumab. The receptor comes from a human donor with non-small cell lung cancer that progressed on radiotherapy plus ipilimumab. Some clones in this sample may be carry-over from other donors' samples. The CDR3 region has the DNA TGTGCCAGCAGCTTAATTGGACAGGGACATTCACCCCTCCACTTT. Its protein is CASSLIGQGHSPLHF. The full variable domain, completed using reference TRBV7-3 and TRBJ1-6, is GAGVSQTPSNKVTEKGKYVELRCDPISGHTALYWYRQSLGQGPEFLIYFQGTGAADDSGLPNDRFFAVRPEGSVSTLKIQRTERGDSAVYLCASSLIGQGHSPLHFGNGTRLTVT.